This record concerns one T cell receptor (beta chain) sequence. The source of the sample is a study of blood T cell repertoires in COVID-19. Study details: COVID-19 samples from acute and convalescent phases originated in the United States, Italy and Spain. The analysed material was cDNA or gDNA that came from T cells, B-cell-depleted T cells, or PBMCs.

Original data processing: From reference gene primer amplification, estimates of nucleated cell counts were derived. The data were produced by immunoSEQ multiplex PCR, yet TCRdb's version contains in-frame clones alone and is incomplete. V, J and clone size derive from that table, while D and trimming were established from the DNA sequence. The sample lists approximately 180,000 clones; 70% to 90% were seen once. V trimming: 0 bases; J trimming: 1 base; junction bases outside the gene matches: 7. This CDR3 has 17 residues. Germline V lookup: CDR1 SGDLS, CDR2 YYNGEE. The receptor was derived from a man in his sixties with acute or convalescent COVID-19. The chain recombines TRBV9 with TRBJ2-5, with 9 bases fitting TRBD2. The sequencing sample was made of peripheral blood. This CDR3 reads CASSVGIASGTQETQYF. CDR3 sequence (DNA): TGTGCCAGCAGCGTAGGGATTGCTAGCGGGACCCAAGAGACCCAGTACTTC. Full variable domain (remainder filled in from reference TRBV9 and TRBJ2-5): DSGVTQTPKHLITATGQRVTLRCSPRSGDLSVYWYQQSLDQGLQFLIQYYNGEERAKGNILERFSAQQFPDLHSELNLSSLELGDSALYFCASSVGIASGTQETQYFGPGTRLLVL.